Listed below are T cell receptor beta chains from one sample, sequenced in a study of shared clonotypes between healthy human individuals. The repertoire was sequenced with immunoSEQ multiplex PCR; TCRdb's copy has only in-frame clones and lacks some. The sample has approximately 2.4 million clones; 95% are singletons. The sequenced sample was naive CD4+ T cells sorted from blood. These receptor sequences come from a man aged 18 to 29 in good health. Each CDR3 is given with its conserved first and last residue. Fields, in order: clone size, V gene, D gene, J gene, CDR3 protein, CDR3 DNA. A D gene is named only where the DNA matches it firmly. Some rows mark clone size as missing; the rest say once, few, many or name a class of expanded clone.

NA	TRBV28	TRBD1	TRBJ1-2	CASSQWAGGDFGYTF	TGTGCCAGCAGTCAGTGGGCAGGGGGCGATTTCGGCTACACCTTC
NA	TRBV5-1	NA	TRBJ1-6	CASSLSQGNNSPLHF	TGCGCCAGCAGCTTGTCCCAGGGGAATAATTCACCCCTCCACTTT
NA	TRBV28	NA	TRBJ1-4	CASSFSKWGEGSEKLFF	TGTGCCAGCAGTTTTTCCAAGTGGGGTGAAGGTAGTGAAAAACTGTTTTTT
NA	TRBV28	NA	TRBJ1-2	CASSIDYGYTF	TGTGCCAGCAGTATAGACTATGGCTACACCTTC
once	TRBV5-1	TRBD2	TRBJ2-1	CASSRLAGTYNEQFF	TGCGCCAGCAGCCGACTAGCGGGGACCTACAATGAGCAGTTCTTC
NA	TRBV5-4	NA	TRBJ2-7	CASSFTDYEQYF	TGTGCCAGCAGCTTCACAGACTACGAGCAGTACTTC
NA	TRBV4-1	TRBD1	TRBJ2-5	CASSQVDRGETQYF	TGCGCCAGCAGCCAAGTGGACAGGGGAGAGACCCAGTACTTC
NA	TRBV10-3	TRBD2	TRBJ2-1	CAISGGAGDVNEQFF	TGTGCCATCAGTGGGGGAGCGGGAGATGTTAATGAGCAGTTCTTC
NA	TRBV5-6	TRBD1	TRBJ2-5	CASSLGQGGAETQYF	TGTGCCAGCAGCTTGGGACAGGGTGGGGCAGAGACCCAGTACTTC
NA	TRBV27	TRBD2	TRBJ2-7	CASSFAGSGAYEQYF	TGTGCCAGCAGTTTCGCAGGGAGCGGGGCCTACGAGCAGTACTTC
NA	TRBV18	TRBD1	TRBJ1-5	CASSPGTAYQPQHF	TGTGCCAGCTCACCAGGGACAGCCTATCAGCCCCAGCATTTT
NA	TRBV7-6	NA	TRBJ1-1	CASSFAQGGSTEAFF	TGTGCCAGCAGCTTTGCACAGGGCGGGTCTACTGAAGCTTTCTTT
NA	TRBV6-6	TRBD2	TRBJ2-3	CASSPSGGEDTQYF	TGTGCCAGCAGTCCTAGCGGGGGGGAAGATACGCAGTATTTT
NA	TRBV9	NA	TRBJ1-4	CASSVEGRQPNEKLFF	TGTGCCAGCAGCGTAGAGGGGAGACAGCCTAATGAAAAACTGTTTTTT